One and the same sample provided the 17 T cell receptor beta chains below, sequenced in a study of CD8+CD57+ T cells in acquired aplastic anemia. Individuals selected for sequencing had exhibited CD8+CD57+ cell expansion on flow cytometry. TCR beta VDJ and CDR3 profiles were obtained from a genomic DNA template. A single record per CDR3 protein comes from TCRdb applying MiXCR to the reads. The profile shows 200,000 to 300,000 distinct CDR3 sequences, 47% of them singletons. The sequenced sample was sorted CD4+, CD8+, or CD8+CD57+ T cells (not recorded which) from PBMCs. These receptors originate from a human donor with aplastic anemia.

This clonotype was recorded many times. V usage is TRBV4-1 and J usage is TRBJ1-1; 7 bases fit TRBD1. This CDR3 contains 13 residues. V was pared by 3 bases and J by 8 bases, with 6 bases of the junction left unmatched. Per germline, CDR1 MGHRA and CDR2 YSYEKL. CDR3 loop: CASSHIGQDEAFF. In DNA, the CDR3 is TGCGCCAGCAGCCATATCGGACAGGACGAAGCTTTCTTT.

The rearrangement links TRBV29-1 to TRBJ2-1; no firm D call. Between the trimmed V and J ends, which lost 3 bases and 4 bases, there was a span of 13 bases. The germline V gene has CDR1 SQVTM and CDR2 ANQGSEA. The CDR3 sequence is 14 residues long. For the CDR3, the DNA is TGCAGCGTTGAGGCTTGGAGCGCATACAATGAGCAGTTCTTC. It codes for CSVEAWSAYNEQFF.

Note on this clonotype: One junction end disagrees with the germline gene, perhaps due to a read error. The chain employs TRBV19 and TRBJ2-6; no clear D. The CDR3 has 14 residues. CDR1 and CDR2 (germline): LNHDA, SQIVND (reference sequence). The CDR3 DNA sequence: TGCGCCAGTAGTACGTATTCTGGGGCCAACGTCCTGACTTTC. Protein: CASSTYSGANVLTF. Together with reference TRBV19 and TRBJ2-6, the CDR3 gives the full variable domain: DGGITQSPKYLFRKEGQNVTLSCEQNLNHDAMYWYRQDPGQGLRLIYYSQIVNDFQKGDIAEGYSVSREKKESFPLTVTSAQKNPTAFYLCASSTYSGANVLTFGAGSRLTVL.

The CDR3 here is CASSYGPGDLNTEAFF. The CDR3 nucleotides read TGTGCCAGCAGTTATGGGCCAGGGGACTTGAACACTGAAGCTTTCTTT. V gene TRBV6-5 combines with J gene TRBJ1-1, with D maybe TRBD1 (6 bases). Trimming pared 3 bases from V and 0 bases from J, leaving 14 bases between. Germline V gives CDR1 MNHEY, CDR2 SVGAGI. This CDR3 spans 16 amino acids.

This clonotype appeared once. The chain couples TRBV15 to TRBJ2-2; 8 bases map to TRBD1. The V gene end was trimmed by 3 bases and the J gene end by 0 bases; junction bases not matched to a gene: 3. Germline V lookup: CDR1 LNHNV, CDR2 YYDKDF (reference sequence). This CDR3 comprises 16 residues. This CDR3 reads CATSREDRANTGELFF. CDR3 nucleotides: TGTGCCACCAGCAGGGAGGACAGGGCGAACACCGGGGAGCTGTTTTTT.

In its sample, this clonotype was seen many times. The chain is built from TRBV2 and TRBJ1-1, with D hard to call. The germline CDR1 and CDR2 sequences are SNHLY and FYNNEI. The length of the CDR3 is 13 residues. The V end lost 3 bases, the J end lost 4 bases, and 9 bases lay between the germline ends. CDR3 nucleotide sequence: TGTGCCAGCAGTGATCGGCCGGGCACTGAAGCTTTCTTT. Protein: CASSDRPGTEAFF.

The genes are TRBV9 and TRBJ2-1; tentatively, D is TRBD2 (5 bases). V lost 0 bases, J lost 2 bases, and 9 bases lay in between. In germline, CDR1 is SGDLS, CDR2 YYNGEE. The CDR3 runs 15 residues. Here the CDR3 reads CASSVEDSAYNEQFF. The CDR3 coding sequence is TGTGCCAGCAGCGTAGAGGACTCCGCCTACAATGAGCAGTTCTTC.

The CDR3 loop reads CASSLGHRYEQYF. The CDR3 nucleotides read TGTGCCAGTAGTCTAGGACATCGCTACGAGCAGTACTTC. V usage is TRBV7-2 and J usage is TRBJ2-7, with TRBD1 as a possible D gene (5 bases). Per germline, CDR1 SGHTA and CDR2 FQGNSA. V was trimmed by 9 bases and J by 3 bases, leaving 15 bases between them. The CDR3 has 13 amino acids.

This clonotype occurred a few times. In DNA, the CDR3 is TGTGCCACCAGTAGGCAGGGATGGACTGAAGCTTTCTTT. It translates to CATSRQGWTEAFF. The rearrangement joins TRBV24-1 to TRBJ1-1, with D maybe TRBD1 (5 bases). The V and J ends lost 6 bases and 5 bases respectively, with 12 bases between them. This CDR3 is built from 13 residues. CDR1 and CDR2 from the germline V gene are KGHDR and SFDVKD.

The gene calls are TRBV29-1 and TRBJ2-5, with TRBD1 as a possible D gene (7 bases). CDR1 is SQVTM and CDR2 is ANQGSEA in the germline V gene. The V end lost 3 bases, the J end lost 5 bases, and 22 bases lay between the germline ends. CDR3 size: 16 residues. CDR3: CSVDHPGGSTVETQYF. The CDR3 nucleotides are TGCAGCGTTGATCACCCAGGGGGGAGTACGGTGGAGACCCAGTACTTC. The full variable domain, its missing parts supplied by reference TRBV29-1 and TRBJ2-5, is SAVISQKPSRDICQRGTSLTIQCQVDSQVTMMFWYRQQPGQSLTLIATANQGSEATYESGFVIDKFPISRPNLTFSTLTVSNMSPEDSSIYLCSVDHPGGSTVETQYFGPGTRLLVL.

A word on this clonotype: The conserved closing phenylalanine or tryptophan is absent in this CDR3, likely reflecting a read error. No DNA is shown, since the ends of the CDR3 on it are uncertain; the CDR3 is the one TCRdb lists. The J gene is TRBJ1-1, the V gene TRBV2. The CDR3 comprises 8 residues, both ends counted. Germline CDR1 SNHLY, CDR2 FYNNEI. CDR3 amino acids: CASSGQRE.

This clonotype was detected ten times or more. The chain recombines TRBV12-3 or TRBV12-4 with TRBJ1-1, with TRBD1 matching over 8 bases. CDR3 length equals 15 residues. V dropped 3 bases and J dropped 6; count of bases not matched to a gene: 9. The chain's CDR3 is CASSLGAGGRSEAFF. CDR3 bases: TGTGCCAGCAGTTTGGGGGCAGGGGGCAGGTCTGAAGCTTTCTTT.

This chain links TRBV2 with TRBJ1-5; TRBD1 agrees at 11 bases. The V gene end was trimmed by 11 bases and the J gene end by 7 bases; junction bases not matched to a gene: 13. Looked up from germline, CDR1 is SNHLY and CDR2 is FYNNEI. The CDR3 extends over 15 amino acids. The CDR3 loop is CAGTVDRGPRQPQHF. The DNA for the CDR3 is TGTGCCGGCACCGTGGACAGGGGGCCAAGACAGCCCCAGCATTTT.

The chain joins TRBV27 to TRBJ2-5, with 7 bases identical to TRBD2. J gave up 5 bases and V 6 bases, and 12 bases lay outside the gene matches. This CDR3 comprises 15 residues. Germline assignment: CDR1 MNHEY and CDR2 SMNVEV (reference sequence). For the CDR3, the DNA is TGTGCCAGCAGCTTGGCCGGGCGGGGAGGGGAGACCCAGTACTTC. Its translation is CASSLAGRGGETQYF.

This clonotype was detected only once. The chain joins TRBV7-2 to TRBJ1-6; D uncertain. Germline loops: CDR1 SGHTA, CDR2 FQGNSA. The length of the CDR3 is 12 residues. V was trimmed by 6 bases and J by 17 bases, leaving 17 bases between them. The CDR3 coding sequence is TGTGCCAGCAGGGTCGGTGGGGTGCCTTTCCACTTT. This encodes CASRVGGVPFHF.

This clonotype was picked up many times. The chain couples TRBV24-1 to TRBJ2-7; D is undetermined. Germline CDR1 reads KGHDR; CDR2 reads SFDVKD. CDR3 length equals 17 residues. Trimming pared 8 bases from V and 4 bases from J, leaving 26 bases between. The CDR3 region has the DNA TGTGCCACCAATACGTGGGTACATCGTGGCGAGGAGTACGAGCAGTACTTC. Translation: CATNTWVHRGEEYEQYF.

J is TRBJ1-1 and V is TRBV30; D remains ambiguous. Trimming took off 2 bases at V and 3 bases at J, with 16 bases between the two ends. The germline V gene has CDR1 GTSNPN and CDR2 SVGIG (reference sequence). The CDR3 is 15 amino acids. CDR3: CAWSPSLGKHTEAFF. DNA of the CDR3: TGTGCCTGGAGTCCGTCGTTGGGGAAGCACACTGAAGCTTTCTTT.